Below are 5 T cell receptor beta chains sequenced from a single sample in a study of cytomegalovirus exposure and HLA in healthy donors. Amplification used 60 Vbeta primers and 13 Jbeta primers. Profiling relied on immunoSEQ multiplex PCR, and the TCRdb table lists in-frame clones only, not all of them. The sample has about 160,000 clones; approximately 83% are singletons. Sequenced input: PBMCs. Receptor source: a boy between 2 and 10 years old in good health and CMV-seronegative.

The rearrangement joins TRBV19 to TRBJ1-5; D unclear. The germline V gene encodes CDR1 LNHDA and CDR2 SQIVND (reference sequence). This CDR3 has 15 amino acids. Trimming left V 1 base short and J 0 bases short, with 7 bases between. The CDR3 reads CASSIVADSNQPQHF. For the CDR3, the DNA is TGTGCCAGTAGTATAGTGGCAGATAGCAATCAGCCCCAGCATTTT.

This clone was detected a few times. The chain is built from TRBV7-2 and TRBJ2-7; 10 bases are a match to TRBD2. Germline loops: CDR1 SGHTA, CDR2 FQGNSA. The CDR3 covers 15 residues. V was clipped by 0 bases and J by 1 base; unmatched bases: 0. DNA of the CDR3: TGTGCCAGCAGCTTAGCAGCGGGAGGGTCCTACGAGCAGTACTTC. This translates into CASSLAAGGSYEQYF.

The genes are TRBV2 and TRBJ1-4, with 9 bases fitting TRBD1. The CDR3 spans 14 residues. With 7 bases clipped from V and 4 bases from J, the junction kept 4 bases outside the gene matches. Germline V CDR1 and CDR2: SNHLY, FYNNEI. CDR3 region: CASNRQGGNEKLFF. CDR3 nucleotides: TGTGCCAGCAACCGACAGGGGGGTAATGAAAAACTGTTTTTT.

The chain combines TRBV7-2 with TRBJ1-2, with 7 bases fitting TRBD1. This CDR3 is built from 15 residues. The V segment lost 1 base and the J segment 0 bases; nucleotides outside the gene matches: 2. Germline V gene data show CDR1 as SGHTA and CDR2 as FQGNSA. CDR3: CASSLGRGPNYGYTF. CDR3 coding DNA: TGTGCCAGCAGCTTAGGGAGGGGGCCTAACTATGGCTACACCTTC.

This chain connects TRBV7-7 to TRBJ1-3; D uncertain. The V end lost 1 base, the J end lost 3 bases, and 7 bases lay between the germline ends. Germline CDR1 SSHAT, CDR2 FNYEAQ (reference sequence). CDR3 length: 14 amino acids. The DNA of the CDR3 is TGTGCCAGCAGCTTAGAAGGGAGTGGAAACACCATATATTTT. Its protein is CASSLEGSGNTIYF.